These T cell receptor beta chains were read from a single sample in a study of shared clonotypes between healthy human individuals. Profiled with immunoSEQ multiplex PCR; TCRdb holds only in-frame clones, not every one. This sample carries about 2 million clones, about 95% of them seen once, and the ten largest clones take roughly 1%. Source material: naive CD8+ T cells sorted from blood. The receptors here all came from a man younger than 30 in good health. Each CDR3 is given with its conserved first and last residue. A D gene is named only where the DNA matches it firmly. Rows give clone size only sometimes, using once, few, many, or a class for an expanded clone.

V gene: TRBV7-9; clone size: -; D gene: TRBD2; J gene: TRBJ2-7; CDR3 DNA: TGTGCCAGCAGCTCGGGAGGGCCTGGGGACGAGCAGTACTTC; CDR3 protein: CASSSGGPGDEQYF
V gene: TRBV9; clone size: -; D gene: TRBD1; J gene: TRBJ2-3; CDR3 DNA: TGTGCCAGCAGCGGGACCGGGACAGGGCACACAGATACGCAGTATTTT; CDR3 protein: CASSGTGTGHTDTQYF
V gene: TRBV4-2; clone size: -; D gene: -; J gene: TRBJ1-1; CDR3 DNA: TGTGCCAGCAGCCAAGTTGAAATCGGCCCGTCGGCTGAAGCTTTCTTT; CDR3 protein: CASSQVEIGPSAEAFF
V gene: TRBV27; clone size: few; D gene: -; J gene: TRBJ1-1; CDR3 DNA: TGTGCCAGCAGGCCCCTTAGCGGGACTGAAGCTTTCTTT; CDR3 protein: CASRPLSGTEAFF
V gene: TRBV11-2; clone size: -; D gene: -; J gene: TRBJ1-2; CDR3 DNA: TGTGCCAGCAGCCCAAGGGGGGGGTCCTACCTAAGCTATGGCTACACCTTC; CDR3 protein: CASSPRGGSYLSYGYTF
V gene: TRBV11-1; clone size: -; D gene: -; J gene: TRBJ1-1; CDR3 DNA: TGTGCCAGCAGCTTGGGGCCTAATGAAGCTTTCTTT; CDR3 protein: CASSLGPNEAFF
V gene: TRBV27; clone size: -; D gene: -; J gene: TRBJ2-3; CDR3 DNA: TGTGCCAGCAGTTTAAGTCCTGGTACCGGCACAGATACGCAGTATTTT; CDR3 protein: CASSLSPGTGTDTQYF
V gene: TRBV28; clone size: -; D gene: TRBD2; J gene: TRBJ2-1; CDR3 DNA: TGTGCCAGCAGTTTAGGTAGGACGGGGGGGCAGCACAATGAGCAGTTCTTC; CDR3 protein: CASSLGRTGGQHNEQFF
V gene: TRBV7-6; clone size: -; D gene: TRBD2; J gene: TRBJ2-7; CDR3 DNA: TGTGCCAGCACGGATAGCGGGAGCGGTGAGCAGTACTTC; CDR3 protein: CASTDSGSGEQYF
V gene: TRBV27; clone size: -; D gene: -; J gene: TRBJ1-5; CDR3 DNA: TGTGCCAGCAGTTTATCAGGGGACCTAGGACAGCCCCAGCATTTT; CDR3 protein: CASSLSGDLGQPQHF
V gene: TRBV27; clone size: -; D gene: -; J gene: TRBJ2-1; CDR3 DNA: TGTGCCAGCAGTTTATACGGGGATGAGCAGTTCTTC; CDR3 protein: CASSLYGDEQFF
V gene: TRBV27; clone size: -; D gene: -; J gene: TRBJ2-3; CDR3 DNA: TGTGCCAGCAGCCCCGGGCTGGCCGGCACAGATACGCAGTATTTT; CDR3 protein: CASSPGLAGTDTQYF
V gene: TRBV7-8; clone size: -; D gene: -; J gene: TRBJ2-6; CDR3 DNA: TGTGCCAGCAGCCCAACGTCCTCTGGGGCCAACGTCCTGACTTTC; CDR3 protein: CASSPTSSGANVLTF
V gene: TRBV9; clone size: few; D gene: TRBD1; J gene: TRBJ2-7; CDR3 DNA: TGTGCCAGCAGCGAAGGGACAGGCTACGAGCAGTACTTC; CDR3 protein: CASSEGTGYEQYF
V gene: TRBV6-1; clone size: -; D gene: TRBD2; J gene: TRBJ2-2; CDR3 DNA: TGTGCCAGCAGTGACCCCATAGCGGGAGTGGCCGGGGAGCTGTTTTTT; CDR3 protein: CASSDPIAGVAGELFF
V gene: TRBV19; clone size: -; D gene: -; J gene: TRBJ1-2; CDR3 DNA: TGTGCCAGTAGTATGTCTACCTCGGGAATAGCTAACTATGGCTACACCTTC; CDR3 protein: CASSMSTSGIANYGYTF
V gene: TRBV7-7; clone size: -; D gene: -; J gene: TRBJ2-7; CDR3 DNA: TGTGCTAGCAGTTTAGGCCACTCCTACGAGCAGTACTTC; CDR3 protein: CASSLGHSYEQYF
V gene: TRBV2; clone size: -; D gene: -; J gene: TRBJ2-7; CDR3 DNA: TGTGCCAGCAGTGACGTAGCGGTAACCTACGAGCAGTACTTC; CDR3 protein: CASSDVAVTYEQYF
V gene: TRBV5-4; clone size: -; D gene: -; J gene: TRBJ2-1; CDR3 DNA: TGTGCCAGCAGCTCGGTGGCCAATGAGCAGTTCTTC; CDR3 protein: CASSSVANEQFF
V gene: TRBV13; clone size: -; D gene: -; J gene: TRBJ2-7; CDR3 DNA: TGTGCCAGCAGCTTAGGCCTCTCCTACGAGCAGTACTTC; CDR3 protein: CASSLGLSYEQYF
V gene: TRBV27; clone size: -; D gene: -; J gene: TRBJ1-3; CDR3 DNA: TGTGCCAGCAGGGCGTATGAGGGGGACTCTGGAAACACCATATATTTT; CDR3 protein: CASRAYEGDSGNTIYF
V gene: TRBV29-1; clone size: -; D gene: -; J gene: TRBJ2-3; CDR3 DNA: TGCAGCGTTGTTGACAGATACACAGATACGCAGTATTTT; CDR3 protein: CSVVDRYTDTQYF
V gene: TRBV6-4; clone size: -; D gene: TRBD2; J gene: TRBJ2-3; CDR3 DNA: TGTGCCAGCAGTGCCGGGACTAGCGGCTTCACAGATACGCAGTATTTT; CDR3 protein: CASSAGTSGFTDTQYF
V gene: TRBV10-1; clone size: -; D gene: -; J gene: TRBJ1-1; CDR3 DNA: TGCGCCAGCAGTGAACACATGGGGCAAACTGAAGCTTTCTTT; CDR3 protein: CASSEHMGQTEAFF
V gene: TRBV21-1; clone size: -; D gene: -; J gene: TRBJ2-1; CDR3 DNA: TGTGCCAGCAGCCCCCGACGAAGCGTGGAAAGGTCCTACAATGAGCAGTTCTTC; CDR3 protein: CASSPRRSVERSYNEQFF
V gene: TRBV7-6; clone size: -; D gene: -; J gene: TRBJ2-2; CDR3 DNA: TGTGCCAGCAGCCGGGAAATCAACACCGGGGAGCTGTTTTTT; CDR3 protein: CASSREINTGELFF
V gene: TRBV5-4; clone size: -; D gene: TRBD1; J gene: TRBJ1-5; CDR3 DNA: TGTGCCAGCAGCCCACGCGTGGCAGGGGGCGAACAGCCCCAGCATTTT; CDR3 protein: CASSPRVAGGEQPQHF
V gene: TRBV9; clone size: -; D gene: -; J gene: TRBJ2-3; CDR3 DNA: TGTGCCAGCAGCGCCACCCGAATGAGCACAGATACGCAGTATTTT; CDR3 protein: CASSATRMSTDTQYF
V gene: TRBV19; clone size: -; D gene: -; J gene: TRBJ1-1; CDR3 DNA: TGTGCCAGTAGTATATTGGGACTACAAGCTTTCTTT; CDR3 protein: CASSILGLQAFF
V gene: TRBV4-3; clone size: -; D gene: TRBD2; J gene: TRBJ2-5; CDR3 DNA: TGCGCCAGCAGCCTCTCGCGGGGGGCTCTGCAGACCCAGTACTTC; CDR3 protein: CASSLSRGALQTQYF
V gene: TRBV18; clone size: -; D gene: TRBD2; J gene: TRBJ2-7; CDR3 DNA: TGTGCCAGCTCGTATTCGGGGGGGTTCGAGCAGTACTTC; CDR3 protein: CASSYSGGFEQYF
V gene: TRBV5-1; clone size: -; D gene: -; J gene: TRBJ2-1; CDR3 DNA: TGCGCCAGCAGCTTTGGCGGGGGCACATACAATGAGCAGTTCTTC; CDR3 protein: CASSFGGGTYNEQFF
V gene: TRBV30; clone size: -; D gene: -; J gene: TRBJ1-1; CDR3 DNA: TGTGCCTGGAGTCCCGGGAACACTGAAGCTTTCTTT; CDR3 protein: CAWSPGNTEAFF
V gene: TRBV6-5; clone size: -; D gene: TRBD2; J gene: TRBJ2-7; CDR3 DNA: TGTGCCAGCAGTTTAACCACCGGGACTATCTCCTACGAGCAGTACTTC; CDR3 protein: CASSLTTGTISYEQYF
V gene: TRBV7-9; clone size: -; D gene: TRBD2; J gene: TRBJ2-5; CDR3 DNA: TGTGCCAGCAGCTCCGGAACTAGCGGGGAGCGTCCGCAAGAGACCCAGTACTTC; CDR3 protein: CASSSGTSGERPQETQYF
V gene: TRBV27; clone size: -; D gene: -; J gene: TRBJ1-5; CDR3 DNA: TGTGCCAGCAGTTTATGGTACAATCAGCCCCAGCATTTT; CDR3 protein: CASSLWYNQPQHF
V gene: TRBV6-5; clone size: -; D gene: -; J gene: TRBJ1-5; CDR3 DNA: TGTGCCAGCCAGTGGGGGGTTGGAGATCAGCCCCAGCATTTT; CDR3 protein: CASQWGVGDQPQHF
V gene: TRBV7-9; clone size: -; D gene: -; J gene: TRBJ2-3; CDR3 DNA: TGTGCCAGCAGCTTCAGCCCGGGGAACACAGATACGCAGTATTTT; CDR3 protein: CASSFSPGNTDTQYF
V gene: TRBV28; clone size: -; D gene: -; J gene: TRBJ2-7; CDR3 DNA: TGTGCCAGCAGTTTACCCTCCGGGGGCTCCTACGAGCAGTACTTC; CDR3 protein: CASSLPSGGSYEQYF
V gene: TRBV14; clone size: -; D gene: -; J gene: TRBJ1-1; CDR3 DNA: TGTGCCAGCAGCCAAAAAGGGAGGGGGAACACTGAAGCTTTCTTT; CDR3 protein: CASSQKGRGNTEAFF
V gene: TRBV19; clone size: -; D gene: -; J gene: TRBJ2-1; CDR3 DNA: TGTGCCAGTACCCCTAATTCTTGGTCACTGGAGAAGTTCTTC; CDR3 protein: CASTPNSWSLEKFF
V gene: TRBV7-2; clone size: once; D gene: -; J gene: TRBJ1-6; CDR3 DNA: TGTGCCAGCAGCGTTTACAGTCGGGTGGCCCTTAATTCACCCCTCCACTTT; CDR3 protein: CASSVYSRVALNSPLHF
V gene: TRBV29-1; clone size: -; D gene: -; J gene: TRBJ2-7; CDR3 DNA: TGCAGCGTTGAAGTGTTTGGCAGGGGCCCACCCGAGCAGTACTTC; CDR3 protein: CSVEVFGRGPPEQYF
V gene: TRBV7-8; clone size: -; D gene: TRBD2; J gene: TRBJ2-7; CDR3 DNA: TGTGCCAGCAGCTTCCGACTAGCGGGAGTGGACGAGCAGTACTTC; CDR3 protein: CASSFRLAGVDEQYF
V gene: TRBV6-5; clone size: -; D gene: -; J gene: TRBJ1-4; CDR3 DNA: TGTGCCAGCAGTCAGGGTGGGGAAAAACTGTTTTTT; CDR3 protein: CASSQGGEKLFF
V gene: TRBV6-5; clone size: few; D gene: TRBD2; J gene: TRBJ2-7; CDR3 DNA: TGTGCCAGCAGTTACGGGACTAGCGGCACCTACGAGCAGTACTTC; CDR3 protein: CASSYGTSGTYEQYF
V gene: TRBV6-6; clone size: -; D gene: -; J gene: TRBJ2-2; CDR3 DNA: TGTGCCAGCAGTTACCCGACTGCCGGGGAGCTGTTTTTT; CDR3 protein: CASSYPTAGELFF
V gene: TRBV5-4; clone size: -; D gene: -; J gene: TRBJ2-7; CDR3 DNA: TGTGCCAGCAGCTCCCCAGGGGCCTACGAGCAGTACTTC; CDR3 protein: CASSSPGAYEQYF
V gene: TRBV5-6; clone size: -; D gene: -; J gene: TRBJ2-5; CDR3 DNA: TGTGCCAGCAGCTTTGAAATCGAGACCCAGTACTTC; CDR3 protein: CASSFEIETQYF
V gene: TRBV7-9; clone size: -; D gene: TRBD1; J gene: TRBJ2-2; CDR3 DNA: TGTGCCAGCAACCGGGACAGGGCTCTCACCGGGGAGCTGTTTTTT; CDR3 protein: CASNRDRALTGELFF
V gene: TRBV15; clone size: -; D gene: -; J gene: TRBJ1-6; CDR3 DNA: TGTGCCACCAGCACGGACCCGGGGACTAATTCACCCCTCCACTTT; CDR3 protein: CATSTDPGTNSPLHF
V gene: TRBV30; clone size: -; D gene: -; J gene: TRBJ1-1; CDR3 DNA: TGTGCCTGGAGTCCAATTGGGGGATGGACTGAAGCTTTCTTT; CDR3 protein: CAWSPIGGWTEAFF